The present TCR beta chain was sequenced within a study of response to subunit inactivated influenza vaccine. Study-wide findings and caveats: The study's authors posited that every seasonal influenza vaccination enlists few new T cells.

This clonotype occurred many times. The target antigen is unknown. With V trimmed by 4 bases and J by 3 bases, 6 bases remained unmatched. Germline CDR1 MDHEN, CDR2 SYDVKM. The length of the CDR3 is 16 residues. One entry per CDR3 protein, called by TCRdb with MiXCR from the RT-PCR reads. Counted here are approximately 480,000 distinct CDR3 sequences, over 9.5% occurring once; the ten biggest clones make up approximately 12%. This clonotype originated in a man aged 45-65 years who received an inactivated influenza vaccine. This sequence joins TRBV28 and TRBJ2-2, with TRBD1 matching over 9 bases. Material: PBMCs from blood, obtained roughly 47 days after vaccination. This chain's CDR3 is CASSSLWTGDTGELFF. In DNA, the CDR3 is TGTGCCAGCAGTTCTTTGTGGACAGGGGACACCGGGGAGCTGTTTTTT.